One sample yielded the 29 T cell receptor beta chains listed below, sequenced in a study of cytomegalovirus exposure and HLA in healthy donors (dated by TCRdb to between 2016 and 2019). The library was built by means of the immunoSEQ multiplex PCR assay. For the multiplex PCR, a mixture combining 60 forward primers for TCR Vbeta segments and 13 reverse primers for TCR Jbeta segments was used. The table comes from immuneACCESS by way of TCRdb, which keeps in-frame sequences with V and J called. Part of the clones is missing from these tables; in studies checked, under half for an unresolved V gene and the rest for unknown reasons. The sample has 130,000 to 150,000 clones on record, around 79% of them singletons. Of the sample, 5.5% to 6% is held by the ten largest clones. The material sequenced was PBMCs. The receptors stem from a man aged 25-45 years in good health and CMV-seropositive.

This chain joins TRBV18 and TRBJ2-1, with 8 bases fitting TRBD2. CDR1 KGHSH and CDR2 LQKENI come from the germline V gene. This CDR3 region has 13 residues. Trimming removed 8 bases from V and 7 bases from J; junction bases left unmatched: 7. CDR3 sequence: CASPGGFWNEQFF. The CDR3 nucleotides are TGTGCCAGCCCGGGGGGGTTTTGGAATGAGCAGTTCTTC.

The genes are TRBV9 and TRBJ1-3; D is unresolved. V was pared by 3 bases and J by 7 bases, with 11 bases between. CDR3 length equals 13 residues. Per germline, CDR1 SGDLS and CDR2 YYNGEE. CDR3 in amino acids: CASSGIMGNTIYF. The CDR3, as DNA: TGTGCCAGCAGCGGGATTATGGGCAACACCATATATTTT.

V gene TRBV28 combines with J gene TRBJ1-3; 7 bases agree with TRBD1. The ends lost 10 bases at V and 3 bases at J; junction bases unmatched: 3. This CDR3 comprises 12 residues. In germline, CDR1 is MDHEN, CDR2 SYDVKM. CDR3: CATGQIGNTIYF. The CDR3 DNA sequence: TGTGCCACGGGACAGATTGGAAACACCATATATTTT.

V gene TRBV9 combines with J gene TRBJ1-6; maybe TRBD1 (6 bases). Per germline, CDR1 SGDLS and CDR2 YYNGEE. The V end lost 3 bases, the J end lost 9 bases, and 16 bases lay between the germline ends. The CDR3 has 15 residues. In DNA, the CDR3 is TGTGCCAGCAGCGAGAGACCGGGGGGCGGTTCACCCCTCCACTTT. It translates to CASSERPGGGSPLHF.

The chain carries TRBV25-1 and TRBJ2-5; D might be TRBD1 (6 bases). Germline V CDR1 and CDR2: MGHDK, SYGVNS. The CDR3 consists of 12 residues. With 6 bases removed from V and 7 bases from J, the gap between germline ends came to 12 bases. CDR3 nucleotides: TGTGCCAGCAGCACAGGGAGCATGACCCAGTACTTC. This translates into CASSTGSMTQYF. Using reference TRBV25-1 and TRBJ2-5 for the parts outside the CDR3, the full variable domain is EADIYQTPRYLVIGTGKKITLECSQTMGHDKMYWYQQDPGMELHLIHYSYGVNSTEKGDLSSESTVSRIRTEHFPLTLESARPSHTSQYLCASSTGSMTQYFGPGTRLLVL.

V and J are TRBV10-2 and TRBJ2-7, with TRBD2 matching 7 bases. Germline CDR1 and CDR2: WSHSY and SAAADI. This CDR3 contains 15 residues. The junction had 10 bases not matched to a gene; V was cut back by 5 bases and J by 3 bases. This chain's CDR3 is CASSFLAGVSYEQYF. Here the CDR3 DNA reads TGCGCCAGCAGTTTCCTTGCGGGAGTGAGCTACGAGCAGTACTTC.

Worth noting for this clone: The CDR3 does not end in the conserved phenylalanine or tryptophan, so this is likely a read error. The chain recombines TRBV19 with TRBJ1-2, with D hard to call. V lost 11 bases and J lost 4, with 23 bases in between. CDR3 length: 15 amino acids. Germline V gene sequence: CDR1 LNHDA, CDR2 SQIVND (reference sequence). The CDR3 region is CASSMAALFGYGYTL. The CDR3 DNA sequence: TGTGCCTCATCAATGGCGGCACTCTTTGGCTATGGCTACACCCTC.

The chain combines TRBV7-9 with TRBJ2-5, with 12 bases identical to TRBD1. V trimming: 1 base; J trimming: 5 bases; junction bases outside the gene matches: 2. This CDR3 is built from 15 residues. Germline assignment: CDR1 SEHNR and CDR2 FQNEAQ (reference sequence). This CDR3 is CASSLGDRGQETQYF. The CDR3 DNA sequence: TGTGCCAGCAGCTTAGGGGACAGGGGGCAGGAGACCCAGTACTTC.

The CDR3 coding sequence is TGCGCCAGCAGCCAAGATAATACAGGCATCCAAGAGACCCAGTACTTC. It specifies CASSQDNTGIQETQYF. V and J are TRBV4-1 and TRBJ2-5; D is possibly TRBD1 (5 bases). Trimming shortened V by 0 bases and J by 1 base, and 12 bases separated the two germline ends. The germline V gene encodes CDR1 MGHRA and CDR2 YSYEKL. This CDR3 contains 16 residues.

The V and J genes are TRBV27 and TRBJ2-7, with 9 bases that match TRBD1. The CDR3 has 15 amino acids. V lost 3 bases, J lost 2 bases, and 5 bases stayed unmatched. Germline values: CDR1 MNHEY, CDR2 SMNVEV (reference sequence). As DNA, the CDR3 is TGTGCCAGCAGTTTTCGGACAGGGGAAGCCTACGAGCAGTACTTC. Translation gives CASSFRTGEAYEQYF.

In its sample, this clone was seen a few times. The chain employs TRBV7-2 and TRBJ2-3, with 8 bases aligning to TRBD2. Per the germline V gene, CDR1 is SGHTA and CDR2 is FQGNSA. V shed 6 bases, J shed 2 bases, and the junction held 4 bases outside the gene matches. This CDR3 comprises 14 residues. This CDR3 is CASSSSGYTDTQYF. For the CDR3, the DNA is TGTGCCAGCAGTTCTAGCGGGTACACAGATACGCAGTATTTT.

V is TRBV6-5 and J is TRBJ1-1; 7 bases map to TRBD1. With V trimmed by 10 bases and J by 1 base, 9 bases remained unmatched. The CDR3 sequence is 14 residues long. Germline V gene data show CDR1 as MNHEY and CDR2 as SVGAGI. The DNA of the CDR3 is TGTGCCACCCACGGAAACAGGGGGAACACTGAAGCTTTCTTT. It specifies CATHGNRGNTEAFF.

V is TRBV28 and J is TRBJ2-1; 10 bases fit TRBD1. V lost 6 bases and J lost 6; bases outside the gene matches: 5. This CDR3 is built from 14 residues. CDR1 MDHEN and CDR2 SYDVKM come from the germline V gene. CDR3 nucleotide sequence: TGTGCCAGCAGGCTCCGGACAGGGGGCAATGAGCAGTTCTTC. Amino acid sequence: CASRLRTGGNEQFF.

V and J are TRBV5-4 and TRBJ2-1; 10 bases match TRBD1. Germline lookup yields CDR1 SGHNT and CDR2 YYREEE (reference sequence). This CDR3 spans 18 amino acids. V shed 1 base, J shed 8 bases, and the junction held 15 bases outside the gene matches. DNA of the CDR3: TGTGCCAGCAGCTTGACCGGGACAGGGGATCTCGACAATGATGAGCAGTTCTTC. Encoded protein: CASSLTGTGDLDNDEQFF.

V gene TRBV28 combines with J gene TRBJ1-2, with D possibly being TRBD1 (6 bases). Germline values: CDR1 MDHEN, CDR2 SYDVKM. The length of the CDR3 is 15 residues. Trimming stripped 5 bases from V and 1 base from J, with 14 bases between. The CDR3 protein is CASSPPTGNNYGYTF. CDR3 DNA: TGTGCCAGCAGTCCCCCGACAGGAAATAACTATGGCTACACCTTC.

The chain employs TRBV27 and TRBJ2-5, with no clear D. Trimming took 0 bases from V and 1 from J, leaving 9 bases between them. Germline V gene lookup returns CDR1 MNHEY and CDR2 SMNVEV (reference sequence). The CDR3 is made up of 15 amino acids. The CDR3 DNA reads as TGTGCCAGCAGTTTATCCCGGAGCAGCCAAGAGACCCAGTACTTC. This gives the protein CASSLSRSSQETQYF.

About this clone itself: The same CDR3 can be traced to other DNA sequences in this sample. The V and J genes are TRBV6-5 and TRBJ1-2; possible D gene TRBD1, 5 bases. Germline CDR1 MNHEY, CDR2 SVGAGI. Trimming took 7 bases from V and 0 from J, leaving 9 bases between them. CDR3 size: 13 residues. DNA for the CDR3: TGTGCCAGCACAAGGGGTGCTAACTATGGCTACACCTTC. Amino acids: CASTRGANYGYTF.

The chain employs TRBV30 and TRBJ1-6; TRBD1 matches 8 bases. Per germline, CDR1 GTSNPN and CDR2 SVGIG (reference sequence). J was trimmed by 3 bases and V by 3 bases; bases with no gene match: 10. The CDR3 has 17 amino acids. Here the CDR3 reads CAWSDIQGAGYNSPLHF. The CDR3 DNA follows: TGTGCCTGGAGCGACATCCAGGGGGCAGGCTATAATTCACCCCTCCACTTT. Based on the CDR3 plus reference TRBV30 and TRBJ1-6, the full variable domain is SQTIHQWPATLVQPVGSPLSLECTVEGTSNPNLYWYRQAAGRGLQLLFYSVGIGQISSEVPQNLSASRPQDRQFILSSKKLLLSDSGFYLCAWSDIQGAGYNSPLHFGNGTRLTVT.

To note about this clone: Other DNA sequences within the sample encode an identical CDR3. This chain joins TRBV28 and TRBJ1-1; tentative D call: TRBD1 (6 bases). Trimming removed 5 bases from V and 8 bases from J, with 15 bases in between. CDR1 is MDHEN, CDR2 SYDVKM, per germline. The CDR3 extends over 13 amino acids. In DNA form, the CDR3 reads TGTGCCAGCAGTCCCCCACAGGGTTTCGAAGCTTTCTTT. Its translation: CASSPPQGFEAFF. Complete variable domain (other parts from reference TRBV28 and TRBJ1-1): DVKVTQSSRYLVKRTGEKVFLECVQDMDHENMFWYRQDPGLGLRLIYFSYDVKMKEKGDIPEGYSVSREKKERFSLILESASTNQTSMYLCASSPPQGFEAFFGQGTRLTVV.

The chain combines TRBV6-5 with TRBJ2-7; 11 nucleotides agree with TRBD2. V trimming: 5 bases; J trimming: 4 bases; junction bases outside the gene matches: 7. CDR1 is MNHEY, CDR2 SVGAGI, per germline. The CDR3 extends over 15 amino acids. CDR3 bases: TGTGCCAGCAGTCGCCTGGGGACTAGCGGTTACGAGCAGTACTTC. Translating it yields CASSRLGTSGYEQYF.

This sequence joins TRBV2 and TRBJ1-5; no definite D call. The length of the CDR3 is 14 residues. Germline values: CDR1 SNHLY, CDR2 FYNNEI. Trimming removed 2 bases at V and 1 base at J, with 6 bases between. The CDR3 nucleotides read TGTGCCAGCAGTGAACAGCGGAGCAATCAGCCCCAGCATTTT. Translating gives CASSEQRSNQPQHF.

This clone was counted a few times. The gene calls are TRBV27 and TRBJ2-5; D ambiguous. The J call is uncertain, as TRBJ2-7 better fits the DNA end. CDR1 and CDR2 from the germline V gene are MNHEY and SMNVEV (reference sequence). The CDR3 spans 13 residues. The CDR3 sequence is CASSLSVLGEQYF. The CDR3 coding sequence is TGTGCCAGCAGTTTATCAGTATTGGGCGAGCAGTACTTC.

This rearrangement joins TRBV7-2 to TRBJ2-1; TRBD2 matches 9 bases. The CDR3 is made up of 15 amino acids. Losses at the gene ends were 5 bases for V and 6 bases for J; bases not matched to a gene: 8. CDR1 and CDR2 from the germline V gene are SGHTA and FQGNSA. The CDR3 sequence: CASSPLAGRANEQFF. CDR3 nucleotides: TGTGCCAGCAGCCCGCTAGCGGGAAGGGCCAATGAGCAGTTCTTC. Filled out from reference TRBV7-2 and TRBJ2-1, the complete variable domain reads GAGVSQSPSNKVTEKGKDVELRCDPISGHTALYWYRQSLGQGLEFLIYFQGNSAPDKSGLPSDRFSAERTGGSVSTLTIQRTQQEDSAVYLCASSPLAGRANEQFFGPGTRLTVL.

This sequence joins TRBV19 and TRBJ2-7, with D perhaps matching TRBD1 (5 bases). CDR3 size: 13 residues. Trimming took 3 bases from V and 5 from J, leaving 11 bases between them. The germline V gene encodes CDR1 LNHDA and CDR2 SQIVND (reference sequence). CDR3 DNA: TGTGCCAGTAGTATCAGGGCAGGGAACGAGCAGTACTTC. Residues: CASSIRAGNEQYF.

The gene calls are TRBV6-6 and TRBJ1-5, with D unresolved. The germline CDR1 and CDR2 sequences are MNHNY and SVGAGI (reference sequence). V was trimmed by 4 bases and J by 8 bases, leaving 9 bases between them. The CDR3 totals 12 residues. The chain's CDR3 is CASSWVGEPQHF. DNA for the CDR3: TGTGCCAGCAGTTGGGTGGGAGAGCCCCAGCATTTT.

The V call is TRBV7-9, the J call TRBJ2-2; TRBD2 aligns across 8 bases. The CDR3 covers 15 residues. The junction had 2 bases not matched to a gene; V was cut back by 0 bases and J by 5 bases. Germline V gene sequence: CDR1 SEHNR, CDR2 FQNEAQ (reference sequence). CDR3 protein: CASSLAAGGTGELFF. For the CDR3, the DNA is TGTGCCAGCAGCTTAGCTGCGGGGGGAACCGGGGAGCTGTTTTTT. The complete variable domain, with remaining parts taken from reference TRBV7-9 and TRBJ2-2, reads DTGVSQNPRHKITKRGQNVTFRCDPISEHNRLYWYRQTLGQGPEFLTYFQNEAQLEKSRLLSDRFSAERPKGSFSTLEIQRTEQGDSAMYLCASSLAAGGTGELFFGEGSRLTVL.

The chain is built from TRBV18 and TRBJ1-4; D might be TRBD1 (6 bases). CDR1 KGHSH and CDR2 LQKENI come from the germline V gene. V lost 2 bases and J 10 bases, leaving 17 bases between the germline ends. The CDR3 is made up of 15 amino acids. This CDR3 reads CASSPSSRGEGKLFF. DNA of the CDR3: TGTGCCAGCTCACCATCTTCCAGGGGCGAGGGAAAACTGTTTTTT.

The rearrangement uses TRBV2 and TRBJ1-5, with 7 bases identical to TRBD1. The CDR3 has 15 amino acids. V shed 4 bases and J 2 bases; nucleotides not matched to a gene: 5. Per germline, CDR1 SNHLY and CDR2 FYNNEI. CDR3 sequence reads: CASSGQGVRNQPQHF. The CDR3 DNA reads TGTGCCAGCAGTGGACAGGGAGTACGCAATCAGCCCCAGCATTTT.

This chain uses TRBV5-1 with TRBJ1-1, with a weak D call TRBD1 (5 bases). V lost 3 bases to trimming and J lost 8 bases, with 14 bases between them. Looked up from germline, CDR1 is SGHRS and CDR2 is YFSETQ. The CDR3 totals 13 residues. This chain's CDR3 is CASSSPGQGEAFF. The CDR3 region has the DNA TGCGCCAGCAGCTCCCCTGGGCAGGGCGAAGCTTTCTTT.